These T cell receptor beta chains were read from a single sample in a study of blood T cell repertoires in COVID-19. Some clones are missing from TCRdb's copy, which holds only in-frame ones; the method was immunoSEQ multiplex PCR. In the table there are about 95,000 clones, under 90% of which are singletons. Specimen: peripheral blood. The origin of the receptors is a man aged 60 to 69 with COVID-19, enrolled during active disease. Each CDR3 is given with its conserved first and last residue. A D gene is named only where the DNA matches it firmly. A row's size may be missing; if present it is once, few, many or a size class.

few	TRBV7-2	TRBD2	16	TRBJ2-5	TGTGCCAGCAGCTTACCAGCGGGAGTACATATAGAGACCCAGTACTTC	CASSLPAGVHIETQYF
.	TRBV19	.	15	TRBJ1-1	TGTGCCAGTAGTACCCTCGGACAGTTTTTCACTGAAGCTTTCTTT	CASSTLGQFFTEAFF
.	TRBV30	.	16	TRBJ1-1	TGTGCCTGGAGTGTACGGGGGGCAGGGATGAACACTGAAGCTTTCTTT	CAWSVRGAGMNTEAFF
.	TRBV9	TRBD1	15	TRBJ1-2	TGTGCCAGCAGCGTAGCGGGACAGGGTTTCTATGGCTACACCTTC	CASSVAGQGFYGYTF
.	TRBV29-1	.	11	TRBJ2-7	TGCAGCGTGGGACACTCCTACGAGCAGTACTTC	CSVGHSYEQYF
.	TRBV23-1	TRBD1	16	TRBJ2-7	TGCGCCAGCAGTCCCTCTCGACAGGGATCCACCTACGAGCAGTACTTC	CASSPSRQGSTYEQYF
.	TRBV12-5	TRBD1	14	TRBJ1-4	TGTGCTAGTGGACTACAGGGGGCGCGTGAAAAACTGTTTTTT	CASGLQGAREKLFF
.	TRBV18	TRBD1	15	TRBJ1-6	TGTGCCAGCTCACAGACGACAGGGGTAAATTCACCCCTCCACTTT	CASSQTTGVNSPLHF
.	TRBV27	TRBD2	16	TRBJ2-5	TGTGCCAGCGCCCCCTTGGCGGGAGGGCCCCAAGAGACCCAGTACTTC	CASAPLAGGPQETQYF
.	TRBV4-1	.	14	TRBJ2-1	TGCGCCAGCAGCCTCCTCCAACTAGGGAATGAGCAGTTCTTC	CASSLLQLGNEQFF